This T cell receptor (beta chain) stems from a study of T cells after yellow fever vaccination. Trimming stripped 1 base from V and 4 bases from J, with 13 bases between. Germline V CDR1 and CDR2: SNHLY, FYNNEI. This CDR3 is built from 15 residues. Regarding this clonotype: Its antigen is not identified.

TCR cDNA, made by 5'RACE template switching, carried an added universal primer site and UMIs. TCRdb re-analysed the 5' RACE reads in MiXCR, keeping a single row per CDR3 protein. Here the sample spans some 340,000 distinct CDR3 sequences, roughly 10% being singletons. General study findings and limits: Overlap between CD4 and CD8 compartments was detected for a small share of clonotypes. Researchers cautioned that FACS-sorted repertoires could harbor abundant clonotypes contaminating from the bulk population.

The gene calls are TRBV2 and TRBJ1-2; D is possibly TRBD1 (6 bases). The receptor's source is a man aged 18 to 35 who received the YFV17D yellow fever vaccine. The starting material was CD4+ T cells sorted from PBMCs, obtained 45 days after the yellow fever booster vaccination. In nucleotides, the CDR3 is TGTGCCAGCAGTGAAGACGGGCAGGGGTTCTATGGCTACACCTTC. Its protein is CASSEDGQGFYGYTF.